This T cell receptor (beta chain) was captured by sequencing in a study of blood T cells in healthy people across ages. With a J-beta primer mix and a sample-barcoded 5' primer, a second PCR ran roughly 6 to 11 cycles. TCRdb reprocessed the 5' RACE reads with MiXCR, giving one entry per CDR3 protein. Of 700,000 or so distinct CDR3 sequences in the sample, around 38% were seen once. Trimming removed 6 bases at V and 3 bases at J, with 15 bases between. Germline loops: CDR1 MNHNY, CDR2 SVGAGI (reference sequence). CDR3 length: 15 amino acids. The sequencing sample was made of blood. The V call is TRBV6-6, the J call TRBJ2-1; D is undetermined. The TCR sequence derives from an elderly man in good health. The CDR3 DNA follows: TGTGCCAGCAGGACATCCCCTGTTCTCTACAATGAGCAGTTCTTC. It translates to CASRTSPVLYNEQFF.